Shown below are 32 T cell receptor beta chains from a single sample sequenced in a study of shared clonotypes between healthy human individuals. Here immunoSEQ multiplex PCR was the method, and the copy in TCRdb shows in-frame clones only, minus some. The top ten hold 1.5% to 2% of the sample, which has around 2.1 million clones, just over 90% seen once. Positively selected for CCR7, the CD45RO-negative cells used as naive CD8 cells excluded terminally differentiated effector memory CD45RA+ cells. What was sequenced was naive CD8+ T cells from PBMCs. These receptors all come from a man aged 18 to 29 in good health. Some clones in this sample may be carry-over from other donors' samples.

This clone was counted a single time. In DNA, the CDR3 is TGTGCCAGCAGCGTTTTTAGCGGGAGTCCCGGGGAGCTGTTTTTT. Its protein is CASSVFSGSPGELFF. The chain uses TRBV9 and TRBJ2-2, with TRBD2 matching over 9 bases. Trimming at V came to 2 bases and at J to 6 bases, leaving 5 bases not matched to a gene. Germline values: CDR1 SGDLS, CDR2 YYNGEE. This CDR3 has 15 amino acids.

The CDR3 is CASSFGSGELFF. The CDR3 DNA reads TGTGCCAGCAGTTTCGGATCCGGGGAGCTGTTTTTT. The chain has TRBV7-3 and TRBJ2-2; D is uncertain. Deletions cut 6 bases from V and 6 bases from J, with 8 bases between. This CDR3 spans 12 amino acids. CDR1 SGHTA and CDR2 FQGTGA come from the germline V gene.

This chain links TRBV9 with TRBJ2-6; 10 positions agree with TRBD1. V lost 3 bases to trimming and J lost 0 bases; unmatched junction nucleotides: 3. The germline V gene has CDR1 SGDLS and CDR2 YYNGEE. This CDR3 comprises 17 residues. CDR3 sequence: CASSAGDRGSGANVLTF. The DNA for the CDR3 is TGTGCCAGCAGCGCCGGGGACAGGGGCTCTGGGGCCAACGTCCTGACTTTC.

The V gene is TRBV28, the J gene TRBJ2-2; 9 nucleotides line up with TRBD2. The ends lost 6 bases at V and 5 bases at J; junction bases unmatched: 16. The CDR3 sequence is 18 residues long. Germline CDR1 and CDR2: MDHEN and SYDVKM. CDR3 amino acids: CASSPALREGRWTGELFF. DNA for the CDR3: TGTGCCAGCAGCCCAGCGCTGCGGGAGGGCCGATGGACCGGGGAGCTGTTTTTT.

This clone was seen a single time. The V call is TRBV9, the J call TRBJ2-3; D call uncertain. This CDR3 comprises 13 residues. V was cut by 4 bases and J by 4 bases, with 10 bases left in between. The germline gives CDR1 SGDLS, CDR2 YYNGEE. The CDR3 coding sequence is TGTGCCAGCAGCCTCGTGAGTCCAGATACGCAGTATTTT. Its translation: CASSLVSPDTQYF.

This sequence joins TRBV30 and TRBJ2-2; D is unclear. V shed 0 bases and J shed 3 bases, with 11 bases lying between them. CDR3 length equals 15 residues. The V gene's germline CDR1 is GTSNPN and CDR2 SVGIG (reference sequence). The CDR3 is CAWSVRGLYTGELFF. DNA of the CDR3: TGTGCCTGGAGTGTCCGCGGATTGTACACCGGGGAGCTGTTTTTT.

The chain joins TRBV15 to TRBJ2-5, with 9 bases lining up with TRBD1. The germline V gene has CDR1 LNHNV and CDR2 YYDKDF (reference sequence). J gave up 2 bases and V 7 bases, and 8 bases lay outside the gene matches. This CDR3 has 15 amino acids. CDR3 residues: CATKERQGVQETQYF. The CDR3 region has the DNA TGTGCCACCAAAGAACGACAGGGGGTGCAAGAGACCCAGTACTTC.

To note about this clone: Other DNA sequences within the sample encode an identical CDR3. J is TRBJ2-7 and V is TRBV9; D possibly corresponds to TRBD1 (5 bases). Per the germline V gene, CDR1 is SGDLS and CDR2 is YYNGEE. Trimming took 0 bases from V and 2 from J, leaving 9 bases between them. The CDR3 covers 14 residues. CDR3 residues: CASSVVPGTYEQYF. DNA of the CDR3: TGTGCCAGCAGCGTAGTTCCAGGGACCTACGAGCAGTACTTC.

The CDR3 coding sequence is TGTGCCAGCAGCAACACAATGGGCGATGGCTACACCTTC. Protein product: CASSNTMGDGYTF. This chain connects TRBV11-3 to TRBJ1-2; D gene unclear. Per germline, CDR1 SGHNT and CDR2 YENEEA. CDR3 size: 13 residues. The V gene lost 5 bases and the J gene lost 6 bases, with 13 bases spanning the gap.

A remark on this clone: This same CDR3 is encoded by further DNA sequences in the sample. This sequence joins TRBV9 and TRBJ2-7; the D is unclear. Germline V gene sequence: CDR1 SGDLS, CDR2 YYNGEE. V was trimmed by 0 bases and J by 0 bases, leaving 7 bases between them. CDR3 length: 14 amino acids. CDR3 nucleotide sequence: TGTGCCAGCAGCGTAGGGGTGGGCTCCTACGAGCAGTACTTC. Its protein product is CASSVGVGSYEQYF.

V usage is TRBV29-1 and J usage is TRBJ2-1, with 10 bases matching TRBD1. Losses at the gene ends were 7 bases for V and 3 bases for J; bases not matched to a gene: 9. The CDR3 length is 15 residues. Germline V gene data show CDR1 as SQVTM and CDR2 as ANQGSEA. CDR3 loop: CSAIDRGHFYNEQFF. CDR3 bases: TGCAGCGCTATTGACAGGGGGCATTTCTACAATGAGCAGTTCTTC.

The chain combines TRBV28 with TRBJ1-2; a possible D gene is TRBD1 (5 bases). This CDR3 contains 16 residues. Germline lookup yields CDR1 MDHEN and CDR2 SYDVKM. V lost 2 bases, J lost 7 bases, and 20 bases lay in between. CDR3 protein: CASSLTGYLRVGGYTF. The CDR3 DNA reads as TGTGCCAGCAGTTTAACAGGTTACCTAAGAGTGGGTGGCTACACCTTC.

The V and J genes are TRBV10-3 and TRBJ2-3; the match to TRBD2 covers 11 bases. After removal of 6 bases from V and 0 bases from J, the junction contained 5 bases not matched to a gene. Germline CDR1 ENHRY, CDR2 SYGVKD. This CDR3 is built from 16 residues. CDR3 sequence (DNA): TGTGCCATCAGAATAACTAGCGGGAGAAGCACAGATACGCAGTATTTT. This codes for CAIRITSGRSTDTQYF.

The chain recombines TRBV9 with TRBJ2-5; TRBD1 aligns across 10 bases. CDR3 size: 14 residues. Germline CDR1 reads SGDLS; CDR2 reads YYNGEE. Trimming removed 4 bases from V and 9 bases from J; junction bases left unmatched: 9. CDR3 amino acids: CASSSGTGDKAQYF. The CDR3, as DNA: TGTGCCAGCAGCTCCGGGACAGGGGATAAGGCCCAGTACTTC.

The J gene is TRBJ2-7, the V gene TRBV7-9; no clear D gene. Germline V gene sequence: CDR1 SEHNR, CDR2 FQNEAQ (reference sequence). CDR3 length: 13 amino acids. With 3 bases removed from V and 2 bases from J, the gap between germline ends came to 8 bases. The CDR3 loop is CASSFASAYEQYF. The CDR3 DNA sequence: TGTGCCAGCAGCTTCGCGTCGGCCTACGAGCAGTACTTC. Based on the CDR3 plus reference TRBV7-9 and TRBJ2-7, the full variable domain is DTGVSQNPRHKITKRGQNVTFRCDPISEHNRLYWYRQTLGQGPEFLTYFQNEAQLEKSRLLSDRFSAERPKGSFSTLEIQRTEQGDSAMYLCASSFASAYEQYFGPGTRLTVT.

In regard to this clone: A much larger clonotype is one base distant, so this may be a read error. Other DNA sequences in this specimen translate into the identical CDR3. CDR3 bases: TGTGCCAGCAGCTTTGGGAGCTCCTACGAGCAGTACTTC. It translates to CASSFGSSYEQYF. V usage is TRBV7-3 and J usage is TRBJ2-7; TRBD2 is a possible D gene (5 bases). The CDR3 runs to 13 residues. Trimming pared 3 bases from V and 0 bases from J, leaving 6 bases between. Germline V gene lookup returns CDR1 SGHTA and CDR2 FQGTGA.

V usage is TRBV7-2 and J usage is TRBJ1-5; 9 nucleotides agree with TRBD1. CDR1 is SGHTA, CDR2 FQGNSA, per germline. Trimming removed 5 bases from V and 4 bases from J; junction bases left unmatched: 9. This CDR3 has 16 residues. The CDR3 nucleotides read TGTGCCAGCAGCGAAGGGACAGGGAAAAGGAATCAGCCCCAGCATTTT. It encodes CASSEGTGKRNQPQHF.

As for this clone: This sample also contains other DNA sequences that code for the same CDR3. V usage is TRBV5-6 and J usage is TRBJ2-7; D might be TRBD1 (5 bases). CDR1 and CDR2 from the germline V gene are SGHDT and YYEEEE. CDR3 length: 13 amino acids. Trimming stripped 2 bases from V and 1 base from J, with 7 bases between. CDR3 amino acids: CASSFDSSYEQYF. For the CDR3, the DNA is TGTGCCAGCAGCTTTGACAGTTCCTACGAGCAGTACTTC.

This clone was detected once. The chain recombines TRBV19 with TRBJ1-5, with a weak D call TRBD1 (6 bases). The ends were cut back, 5 bases at V and 6 bases at J, with 14 bases in the middle. There are 14 residues in the CDR3. Germline CDR1 LNHDA, CDR2 SQIVND (reference sequence). The chain's CDR3 is CASSRQGISQPQHF. CDR3 DNA: TGTGCCAGTAGTCGGCAGGGGATTAGTCAGCCCCAGCATTTT.

The rearrangement links TRBV30 to TRBJ1-5; D is undetermined. V was trimmed by 2 bases and J by 0 bases, leaving 8 bases between them. Germline CDR1 is GTSNPN and CDR2 is SVGIG (reference sequence). This CDR3 has 14 amino acids. Here the CDR3 DNA reads TGTGCCTGGAGTCGGACGGATAGCAATCAGCCCCAGCATTTT. This encodes CAWSRTDSNQPQHF.

The chain combines TRBV6-5 with TRBJ2-2, with 7 bases fitting TRBD2. The CDR3 covers 13 residues. The germline V gene has CDR1 MNHEY and CDR2 SVGAGI. V was pared by 6 bases and J by 7 bases, with 5 bases of the junction left unmatched. CDR3 residues: CASRGLWRGELFF. The CDR3 coding sequence is TGTGCCAGCAGGGGACTATGGCGCGGGGAGCTGTTTTTT.

The chain employs TRBV5-5 and TRBJ1-1; D perhaps matches TRBD1 (5 bases). The CDR3 has 17 residues. CDR1 is SGHKS, CDR2 YYEKEE, per germline (reference sequence). The V end lost 1 base, the J end lost 0 bases, and 16 bases lay between the germline ends. The DNA for the CDR3 is TGTGCCAGCAGCTTGCGAGTAACCGGGGCCATGAACACTGAAGCTTTCTTT. It specifies CASSLRVTGAMNTEAFF.

The V gene is TRBV6-1, the J gene TRBJ1-4; a possible D gene is TRBD1 (6 bases). V lost 7 bases and J lost 8, with 14 bases in between. The CDR3 is 13 amino acids. The germline gives CDR1 MNHNS, CDR2 SASEGT. The CDR3 loop is CASKWGAQEKLFF. The CDR3 DNA reads as TGTGCCAGCAAATGGGGGGCGCAGGAAAAACTGTTTTTT.

As concerns this clone: Other DNA sequences in the sample encode the same CDR3. The rearrangement joins TRBV6-5 to TRBJ2-1; maybe TRBD2 (6 bases). The CDR3 runs 14 residues. The V gene's germline CDR1 is MNHEY and CDR2 SVGAGI. V shed 2 bases and J shed 1 base, with 6 bases lying between them. The CDR3 protein is CASSYRGSYNEQFF. CDR3 sequence (DNA): TGTGCCAGCAGTTACCGGGGGTCCTACAATGAGCAGTTCTTC.

The chain recombines TRBV9 with TRBJ1-1; the D gene is possibly TRBD1 (6 bases). CDR3 size: 14 residues. Trimming left V 4 bases short and J 4 bases short, with 14 bases between. Germline assignment: CDR1 SGDLS and CDR2 YYNGEE. CDR3 bases: TGTGCCAGCAGCCCCCGACAGGTTTCCACTGAAGCTTTCTTT. Translating gives CASSPRQVSTEAFF.

A word on this clone: Other DNA sequences in this specimen translate into the identical CDR3. The genes are TRBV4-3 and TRBJ2-5; D call uncertain. V lost 0 bases and J lost 5, with 10 bases in between. Germline-derived CDR1 and CDR2 are LGHNA and YSLEER. This CDR3 has 14 residues. CDR3 DNA: TGCGCCAGCAGCCAAGATAGGGCAGGCGAGACCCAGTACTTC. It specifies CASSQDRAGETQYF.

This chain connects TRBV27 to TRBJ2-1; D perhaps matches TRBD1 (6 bases). CDR3 length: 15 residues. Trimming took 5 bases from V and 2 from J, leaving 13 bases between them. Germline loops: CDR1 MNHEY, CDR2 SMNVEV (reference sequence). The CDR3 nucleotides are TGTGCCAGCAGTCCCCGGACAGCACCCTACAATGAGCAGTTCTTC. Translating it yields CASSPRTAPYNEQFF.

The rearrangement uses TRBV9 and TRBJ2-5, with D uncertain. Germline V gene sequence: CDR1 SGDLS, CDR2 YYNGEE. Trimming pared 0 bases from V and 5 bases from J, leaving 8 bases between. This CDR3 region has 13 residues. The chain's CDR3 is CASSVDPGETQYF. The CDR3 DNA follows: TGTGCCAGCAGCGTAGACCCCGGGGAGACCCAGTACTTC.

J is TRBJ1-2 and V is TRBV2; 10 bases align to TRBD1. The CDR3 is made up of 16 amino acids. CDR1 and CDR2 from the germline V gene are SNHLY and FYNNEI. The V and J ends lost 8 bases and 5 bases, in that order; junction bases with no gene match: 14. CDR3 sequence reads: CASYPKTGGEAYGYTF. Here the CDR3 DNA reads TGTGCCAGCTACCCCAAGACAGGGGGCGAAGCTTATGGCTACACCTTC.

This chain uses TRBV27 with TRBJ2-5; TRBD1 aligns across 9 bases. V was clipped by 0 bases and J by 5 bases; unmatched bases: 4. The CDR3 has 15 residues. Per the germline V gene, CDR1 is MNHEY and CDR2 is SMNVEV (reference sequence). As DNA, the CDR3 is TGTGCCAGCAGTTTATCACAGGGGGCTGCGGAGACCCAGTACTTC. It is translated as CASSLSQGAAETQYF.

The genes are TRBV21-1 and TRBJ2-7; the table's D call, TRBD2, has no DNA check behind it. TRBV21-1 is a pseudogene locus. The CDR3 consists of 15 residues. The CDR3 region is CASSKEEREDYEQYF. CDR3 nucleotide sequence: TGTGCCAGCAGCAAAGAAGAGCGGGAGGACTACGAGCAGTACTTC.

The chain couples TRBV6-7 to TRBJ2-7; 7 nucleotides align to TRBD1. TRBV6-7 carries the ORF label, with uncertain function. J gave up 5 bases and V 6 bases, and 13 bases lay outside the gene matches. This CDR3 region has 15 residues. The CDR3 loop reads CASSPVRQGFHEQYF. CDR3 nucleotides: TGTGCCAGCAGCCCGGTGAGACAGGGATTCCACGAGCAGTACTTC.